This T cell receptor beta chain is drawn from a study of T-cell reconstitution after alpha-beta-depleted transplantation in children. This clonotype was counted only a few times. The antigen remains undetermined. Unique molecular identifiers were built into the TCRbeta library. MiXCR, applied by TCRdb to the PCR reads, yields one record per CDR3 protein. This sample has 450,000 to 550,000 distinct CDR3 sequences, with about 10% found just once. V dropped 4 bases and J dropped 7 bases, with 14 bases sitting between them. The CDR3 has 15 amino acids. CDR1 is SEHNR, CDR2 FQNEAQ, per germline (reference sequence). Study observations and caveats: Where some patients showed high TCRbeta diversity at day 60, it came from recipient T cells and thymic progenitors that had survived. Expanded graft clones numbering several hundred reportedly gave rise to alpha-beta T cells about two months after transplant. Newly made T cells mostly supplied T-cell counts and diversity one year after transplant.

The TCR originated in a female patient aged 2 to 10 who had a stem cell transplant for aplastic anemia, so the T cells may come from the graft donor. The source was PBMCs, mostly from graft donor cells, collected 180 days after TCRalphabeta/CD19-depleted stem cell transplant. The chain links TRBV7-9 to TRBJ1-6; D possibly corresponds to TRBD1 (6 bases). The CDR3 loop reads CASSSRGASNSPLHF. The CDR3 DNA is TGTGCCAGCAGCTCCAGGGGCGCCAGCAATTCACCCCTCCACTTT.